The 30 T cell receptor beta chains in this list originate from one sample, sequenced in a study of technical replicates of blood from a handful of donors (dated by TCRdb to the late 2010s). The method behind the library was the immunoSEQ multiplex PCR assay. TCRdb mirrors the immuneACCESS table, restricted to in-frame sequences. Some clones are absent from its copies; in checked studies, under half trace to an unresolved V gene, and the reason for the others is unknown. The sample records about 71,000 clones, roughly 96% of which are singletons. The ten largest clones add up to approximately 0.2% of the sample. The sequencing sample was made of T cells isolated from PBMCs. The receptors were sampled from a human donor in good health.

The rearrangement joins TRBV18 to TRBJ2-7, with D possibly matching TRBD2 (5 bases). This CDR3 has 15 amino acids. V shed 2 bases and J shed 3 bases, with 14 bases lying between them. Germline V gene lookup returns CDR1 KGHSH and CDR2 LQKENI. CDR3 nucleotides: TGTGCCAGCTCACCAAGCCCCAGCGGCTACTACGAGCAGTACTTC. It translates to CASSPSPSGYYEQYF.

The V gene is TRBV29-1, the J gene TRBJ1-5; weak D call: TRBD1 (6 bases). The germline gives CDR1 SQVTM, CDR2 ANQGSEA. Trimming took 6 bases from V and 1 from J, leaving 13 bases between them. This CDR3 contains 14 residues. The CDR3 protein is CSVGDKTSNQPQHF. CDR3 coding DNA: TGCAGCGTGGGGGACAAAACGAGCAATCAGCCCCAGCATTTT. The full variable domain, rest sourced from reference TRBV29-1 and TRBJ1-5, is SAVISQKPSRDICQRGTSLTIQCQVDSQVTMMFWYRQQPGQSLTLIATANQGSEATYESGFVIDKFPISRPNLTFSTLTVSNMSPEDSSIYLCSVGDKTSNQPQHFGDGTRLSIL.

The chain combines TRBV6-5 with TRBJ1-1, with 9 nucleotides matching TRBD1. The CDR3 sequence is 16 residues long. Per germline, CDR1 MNHEY and CDR2 SVGAGI. The J segment lost 0 bases and the V segment lost 4 bases, leaving 6 bases of the junction unmatched. CDR3 coding DNA: TGTGCCAGCAGTTCGCCGTACAGGGGGCTGAACACTGAAGCTTTCTTT. It yields the protein CASSSPYRGLNTEAFF.

V is TRBV29-1 and J is TRBJ1-1, with unresolved D. The germline gives CDR1 SQVTM, CDR2 ANQGSEA. V lost 2 bases and J 3 bases, leaving 13 bases between the germline ends. The CDR3 contains 14 residues. CDR3 sequence reads: CSVEWRFKDTEAFF. The CDR3 coding sequence is TGCAGCGTTGAATGGCGGTTCAAGGACACTGAAGCTTTCTTT.

This clone was found once. V is TRBV10-3 and J is TRBJ2-1, with D perhaps TRBD2 (5 bases). Trimming cost V 6 bases and J 6 bases, with 15 bases left between them. In germline, CDR1 is ENHRY, CDR2 SYGVKD. The CDR3 covers 14 residues. DNA for the CDR3: TGTGCCATCAGGGACTCTTCCCGGGCCAATGAGCAGTTCTTC. Its translation is CAIRDSSRANEQFF.

V usage is TRBV5-4 and J usage is TRBJ2-1, with a weak D call TRBD2 (6 bases). This CDR3 has 16 amino acids. V lost 4 bases to trimming and J lost 0 bases, with 14 bases between them. Germline V gene lookup returns CDR1 SGHNT and CDR2 YYREEE (reference sequence). The CDR3 DNA is TGTGCCAGCAGCATAGGGGCGGGGAGCTCCTACAATGAGCAGTTCTTC. Translation gives CASSIGAGSSYNEQFF.

The chain couples TRBV18 to TRBJ1-1; TRBD1 aligns across 7 bases. Germline CDR1 KGHSH, CDR2 LQKENI. The CDR3 is made up of 13 amino acids. The junction had 6 bases not matched to a gene; V was cut back by 8 bases and J by 3 bases. The CDR3 sequence is CASLPGGDTEAFF. The DNA of the CDR3 is TGTGCCAGCCTCCCAGGGGGAGACACTGAAGCTTTCTTT.

The gene calls are TRBV7-9 and TRBJ2-3, with D possibly TRBD1 on 6 matching bases. Trimming took off 1 base at V and 11 bases at J, with 10 bases between the two ends. Germline V CDR1 and CDR2: SEHNR, FQNEAQ (reference sequence). There are 12 residues in the CDR3. The CDR3 DNA is TGTGCCAGCAGCTTAGGGGGGCCGATGCAGTATTTT. This gives the protein CASSLGGPMQYF.

V gene TRBV4-1 combines with J gene TRBJ2-5; D is ambiguous. Trimming cost V 4 bases and J 5 bases, with 5 bases left between them. This CDR3 region has 11 residues. From germline, CDR1 is MGHRA and CDR2 YSYEKL. The CDR3, as DNA: TGCGCCAGCAGCCGTTCTGAGACCCAGTACTTC. As protein: CASSRSETQYF.

The chain uses TRBV19 and TRBJ2-2, with a weak D call TRBD1 (5 bases). Germline V lookup: CDR1 LNHDA, CDR2 SQIVND (reference sequence). There are 14 residues in the CDR3. Deletions cut 3 bases from V and 2 bases from J, with 7 bases between. The CDR3 region has the DNA TGTGCCAGTAGTATGAGGACAAACACCGGGGAGCTGTTTTTT. Translated: CASSMRTNTGELFF.

The chain is built from TRBV11-3 and TRBJ1-4; 7 bases are a match to TRBD1. The CDR3 loop spans 15 amino acids. V was pared by 3 bases and J by 7 bases, with 8 bases of the junction left unmatched. Germline CDR1 SGHNT, CDR2 YENEEA. CDR3 sequence reads: CASSFETGSTEKLFF. CDR3 in DNA: TGTGCCAGCAGCTTCGAGACAGGGTCGACTGAAAAACTGTTTTTT.

The chain couples TRBV7-6 to TRBJ2-1, with a tentative D call TRBD2 (6 bases). CDR1 and CDR2 (germline): SGHVS, FNYEAQ. CDR3 length equals 17 residues. Trimming shortened V by 1 base and J by 3 bases, and 16 bases separated the two germline ends. This CDR3 is CASSLGTGGVSYNEQFF. CDR3 nucleotides: TGTGCCAGCAGCTTAGGAACCGGGGGAGTGAGCTACAATGAGCAGTTCTTC.

This chain uses TRBV11-3 with TRBJ2-7; 8 bases match TRBD1. Germline CDR1 SGHNT, CDR2 YENEEA. The CDR3 runs to 15 residues. Trimming removed 5 bases from V and 0 bases from J; junction bases left unmatched: 6. The CDR3 loop reads CASSPRTGSSYEQYF. The CDR3 DNA is TGTGCCAGCAGCCCAAGGACAGGGAGCTCCTACGAGCAGTACTTC. The full variable domain, completed using reference TRBV11-3 and TRBJ2-7, is EAGVVQSPRYKIIEKKQPVAFWCNPISGHNTLYWYLQNLGQGPELLIRYENEEAVDDSQLPKDRFSAERLKGVDSTLKIQPAELGDSAVYLCASSPRTGSSYEQYFGPGTRLTVT.

This clone was picked up a small number of times. The chain is built from TRBV5-1 and TRBJ2-7, with 11 bases fitting TRBD2. The junction had 6 bases not matched to a gene; V was cut back by 6 bases and J by 4 bases. CDR3 size: 14 residues. CDR1 SGHRS and CDR2 YFSETQ come from the germline V gene. The DNA for the CDR3 is TGCGCCAGCAACCCGGGACTAGCGGAGTACGAGCAGTACTTC. Translated: CASNPGLAEYEQYF.

This clone is a singleton in its sample. This rearrangement joins TRBV2 to TRBJ2-2; 7 bases match TRBD1. This CDR3 has 13 residues. Losses at the gene ends were 8 bases for V and 6 bases for J; bases not matched to a gene: 6. Germline assignment: CDR1 SNHLY and CDR2 FYNNEI. CDR3 sequence reads: CASQGQIAGELFF. The CDR3 region has the DNA TGTGCCAGCCAGGGACAGATTGCCGGGGAGCTGTTTTTT.

The DNA for the CDR3 is TGCGCCAGCAGCTCGAGTCCCGGGACAGGGAAGGGAGCCTACGAGCAGTACTTC. As protein: CASSSSPGTGKGAYEQYF. The chain couples TRBV5-1 to TRBJ2-7; TRBD1 matches 9 bases. Germline V CDR1 and CDR2: SGHRS, YFSETQ. After removal of 3 bases from V and 2 bases from J, the junction contained 15 bases not matched to a gene. This CDR3 has 18 residues.

This chain joins TRBV5-4 and TRBJ2-3, with a possible D match to TRBD2 (5 bases). Germline V lookup: CDR1 SGHNT, CDR2 YYREEE (reference sequence). The CDR3 runs to 18 residues. Trimming took 0 bases from V and 3 from J, leaving 20 bases between them. The CDR3 sequence is CASSLGPISGMRTDTQYF. CDR3 DNA sequence: TGTGCCAGCAGCTTGGGCCCGATTTCGGGGATGCGGACAGATACGCAGTATTTT.

The chain recombines TRBV5-6 with TRBJ1-1; no firm D call. Germline values: CDR1 SGHDT, CDR2 YYEEEE. This CDR3 has 11 residues. V was trimmed by 4 bases and J by 7 bases, leaving 8 bases between them. The CDR3 nucleotides are TGTGCCAGCAGCCTAACGAATGAAGCTTTCTTT. Amino acid sequence: CASSLTNEAFF.

V and J are TRBV6-5 and TRBJ2-7; 7 bases are shared with TRBD1. J lost 4 bases, V lost 4 bases, and 7 bases had no gene match. Germline V gives CDR1 MNHEY, CDR2 SVGAGI. The CDR3 is 14 amino acids. CDR3 DNA sequence: TGTGCCAGCAGTTCCCCGGGACAGATATACGAGCAGTACTTC. Protein sequence: CASSSPGQIYEQYF.

In its sample, this clone was seen once. The chain carries TRBV4-1 and TRBJ2-3; 9 bases align to TRBD2. Germline-derived CDR1 and CDR2 are MGHRA and YSYEKL. J gave up 3 bases and V 4 bases, and 5 bases lay outside the gene matches. The CDR3 has 15 residues. The CDR3: CASSLTGLATDTQYF. As DNA, the CDR3 is TGCGCCAGCAGCCTGACGGGACTAGCAACAGATACGCAGTATTTT.

V gene TRBV27 combines with J gene TRBJ2-7; D is perhaps TRBD1 (6 bases). Germline loops: CDR1 MNHEY, CDR2 SMNVEV (reference sequence). This CDR3 is 14 amino acids long. V was clipped by 5 bases and J by 3 bases, with 14 bases between them. The CDR3 reads CASSEDRQYYEQYF. For the CDR3, the DNA is TGTGCCAGCAGTGAGGACAGACAATACTACGAGCAGTACTTC.

The chain has TRBV25-1 and TRBJ2-1; TRBD2 matches 13 bases. Germline assignment: CDR1 MGHDK and CDR2 SYGVNS. The CDR3 length is 14 residues. The trim removed 5 bases at V and 7 bases at J, leaving 2 bases unmatched. The CDR3 DNA follows: TGTGCCAGCAGTCGACTAGCGGGGGGAAATGAGCAGTTCTTC. Its protein product is CASSRLAGGNEQFF.

V and J are TRBV19 and TRBJ1-2; no clear D gene. Germline V CDR1 and CDR2: LNHDA, SQIVND (reference sequence). V lost 3 bases, J lost 4 bases, and 9 bases lay in between. This CDR3 has 13 amino acids. CDR3 in amino acids: CASSIGPSYGYTF. The CDR3 coding sequence is TGTGCCAGTAGTATTGGTCCGAGCTATGGCTACACCTTC.

CDR3 in DNA: TGTGCCAGCAGCCTCCAACAGGGGGCAAGGATGAACACTGAAGCTTTCTTT. Translation: CASSLQQGARMNTEAFF. This chain joins TRBV5-8 and TRBJ1-1; TRBD1 matches 9 bases. The junction had 10 bases not matched to a gene; V was cut back by 4 bases and J by 0 bases. This CDR3 is 17 amino acids long. Germline CDR1 reads SGHTS; CDR2 reads YDEGEE.

The chain has TRBV11-3 and TRBJ1-5, with a possible D match to TRBD1 (5 bases). In germline, CDR1 is SGHNT, CDR2 YENEEA. V was cut by 1 base and J by 2 bases, with 9 bases left in between. The CDR3 consists of 15 residues. CDR3 sequence: CASSLGGSGNQPQHF. CDR3 nucleotide sequence: TGTGCCAGCAGCTTAGGGGGCTCGGGCAATCAGCCCCAGCATTTT.

V is TRBV28 and J is TRBJ1-2; D is undetermined. With 6 bases removed from V and 2 bases from J, the gap between germline ends came to 7 bases. The CDR3 has 12 residues. Germline-derived CDR1 and CDR2 are MDHEN and SYDVKM. The CDR3 reads CASSSGNYGYTF. CDR3 bases: TGTGCCAGCAGCTCCGGGAACTATGGCTACACCTTC.

This clone was recorded only once. The junction shows a germline mismatch at one end, possibly a read error. V usage is TRBV4-1 and J usage is TRBJ2-3, with D possibly being TRBD1 (5 bases). CDR1 and CDR2 from the germline V gene are MGHRA and YSYEKL. This CDR3 has 16 amino acids. The CDR3, as DNA: TGCGCCAGCAGACAAGTAGACAGAAGGGGAACAGATACGCAGTATTTT. Its protein product is CASRQVDRRGTDTQYF.

The CDR3 sequence is CASSDLTGAGNTIYF. The CDR3 nucleotides read TGTGCCAGCAGTGACTTGACAGGGGCGGGAAACACCATATATTTT. The genes are TRBV6-1 and TRBJ1-3, with 8 bases aligning to TRBD1. Germline CDR1 and CDR2: MNHNS and SASEGT. This CDR3 comprises 15 residues. The ends lost 3 bases at V and 4 bases at J; junction bases unmatched: 5.

CDR3 sequence reads: CATEPGTGGRVYGYTF. The CDR3 bases are TGTGCCACCGAACCAGGGACAGGGGGACGGGTCTATGGCTACACCTTC. The chain joins TRBV5-4 to TRBJ1-2, with TRBD1 identical over 11 bases. The CDR3 runs to 16 residues. CDR1 is SGHNT, CDR2 YYREEE, per germline (reference sequence). V gave up 9 bases and J gave up 4 bases; unmatched junction bases: 14.

This sequence joins TRBV6-1 and TRBJ1-6, with 10 bases identical to TRBD1. From germline, CDR1 is MNHNS and CDR2 SASEGT. CDR3 length equals 14 residues. V gave up 5 bases and J gave up 9 bases; unmatched junction bases: 4. CDR3 bases: TGTGCCAGCAGTTTGACAGGGGGCGCTTCACCCCTCCACTTT. Amino acid sequence: CASSLTGGASPLHF.